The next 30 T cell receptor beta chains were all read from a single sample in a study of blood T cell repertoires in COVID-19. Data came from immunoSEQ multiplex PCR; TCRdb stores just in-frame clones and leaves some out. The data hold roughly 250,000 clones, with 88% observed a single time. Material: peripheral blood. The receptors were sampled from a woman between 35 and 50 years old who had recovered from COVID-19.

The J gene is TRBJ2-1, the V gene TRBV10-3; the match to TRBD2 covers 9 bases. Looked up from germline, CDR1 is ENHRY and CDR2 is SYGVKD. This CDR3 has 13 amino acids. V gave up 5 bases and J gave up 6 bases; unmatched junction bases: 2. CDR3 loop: CAISPSGANEQFF. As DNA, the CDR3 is TGTGCCATCAGTCCTAGCGGGGCCAATGAGCAGTTCTTC.

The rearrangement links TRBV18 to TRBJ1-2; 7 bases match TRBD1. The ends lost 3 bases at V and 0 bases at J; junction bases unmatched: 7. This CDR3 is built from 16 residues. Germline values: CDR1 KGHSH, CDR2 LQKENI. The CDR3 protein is CASSPVQGTSNYGYTF. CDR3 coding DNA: TGTGCCAGCTCACCCGTACAGGGGACATCTAACTATGGCTACACCTTC. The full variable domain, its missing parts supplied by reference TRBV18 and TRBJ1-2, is NAGVMQNPRHLVRRRGQEARLRCSPMKGHSHVYWYRQLPEEGLKFMVYLQKENIIDESGMPKERFSAEFPKEGPSILRIQQVVRGDSAAYFCASSPVQGTSNYGYTFGSGTRLTVV.

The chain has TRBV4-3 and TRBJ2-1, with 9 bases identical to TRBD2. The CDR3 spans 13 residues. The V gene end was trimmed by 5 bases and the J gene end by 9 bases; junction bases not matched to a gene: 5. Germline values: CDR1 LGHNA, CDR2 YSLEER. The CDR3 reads CASSTGLAGEQFF. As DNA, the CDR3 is TGCGCCAGCAGCACGGGACTAGCCGGTGAGCAGTTCTTC.

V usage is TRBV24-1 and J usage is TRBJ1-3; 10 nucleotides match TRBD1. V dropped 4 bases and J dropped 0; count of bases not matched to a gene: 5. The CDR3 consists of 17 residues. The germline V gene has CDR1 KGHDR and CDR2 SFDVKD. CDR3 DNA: TGTGCCACCAGTGACCCGGGACAGGGGAGCTCTGGAAACACCATATATTTT. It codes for CATSDPGQGSSGNTIYF.

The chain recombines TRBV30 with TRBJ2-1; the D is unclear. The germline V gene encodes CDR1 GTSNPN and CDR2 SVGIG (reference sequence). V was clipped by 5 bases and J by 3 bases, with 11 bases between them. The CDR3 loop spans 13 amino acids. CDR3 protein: CAWASTSYNEQFF. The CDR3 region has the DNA TGTGCCTGGGCCTCGACAAGCTACAATGAGCAGTTCTTC.

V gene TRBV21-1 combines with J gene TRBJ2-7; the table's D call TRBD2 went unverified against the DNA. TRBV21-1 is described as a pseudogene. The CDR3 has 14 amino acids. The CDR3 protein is CASPARGRWYEQYV. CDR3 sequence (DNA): TGTGCCAGCCCGGCTCGGGGAAGGTGGTACGAGCAGTACGTC.

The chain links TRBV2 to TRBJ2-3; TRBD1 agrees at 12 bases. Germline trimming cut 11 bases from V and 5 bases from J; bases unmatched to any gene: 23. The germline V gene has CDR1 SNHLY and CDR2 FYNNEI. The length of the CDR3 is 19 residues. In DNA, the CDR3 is TGTGCCTTAACGGGGACAGGGGGCTGGCGGGAGGGCAGGAGAGATACGCAGTATTTT. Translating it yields CALTGTGGWREGRRDTQYF.

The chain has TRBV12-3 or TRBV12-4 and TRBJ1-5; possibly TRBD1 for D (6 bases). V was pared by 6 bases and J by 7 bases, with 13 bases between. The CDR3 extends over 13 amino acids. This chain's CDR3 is CASRPQGGQPQHF. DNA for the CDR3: TGTGCCAGCAGACCACAGGGTGGACAGCCCCAGCATTTT.

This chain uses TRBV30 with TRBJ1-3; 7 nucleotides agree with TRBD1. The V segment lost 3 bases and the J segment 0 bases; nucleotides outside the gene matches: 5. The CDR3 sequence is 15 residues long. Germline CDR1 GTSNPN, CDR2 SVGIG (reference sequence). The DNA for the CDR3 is TGTGCCTGGAGCCGACAGGGTTCCTCTGGAAACACCATATATTTT. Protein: CAWSRQGSSGNTIYF.

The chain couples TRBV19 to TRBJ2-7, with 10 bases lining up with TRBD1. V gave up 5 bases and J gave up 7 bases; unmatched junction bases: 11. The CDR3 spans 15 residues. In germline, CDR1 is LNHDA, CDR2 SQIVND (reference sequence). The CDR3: CASSPGTGAMGEQYF. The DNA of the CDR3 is TGTGCCAGTAGTCCTGGGACAGGGGCCATGGGAGAGCAGTACTTC.

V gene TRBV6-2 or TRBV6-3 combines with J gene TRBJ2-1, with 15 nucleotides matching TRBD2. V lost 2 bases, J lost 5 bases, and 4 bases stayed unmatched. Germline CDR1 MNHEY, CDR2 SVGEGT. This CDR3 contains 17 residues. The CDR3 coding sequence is TGTGCCAGCAGTTACCTGGGACTAGCGGGAGGAGACAATGAGCAGTTCTTC. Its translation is CASSYLGLAGGDNEQFF.

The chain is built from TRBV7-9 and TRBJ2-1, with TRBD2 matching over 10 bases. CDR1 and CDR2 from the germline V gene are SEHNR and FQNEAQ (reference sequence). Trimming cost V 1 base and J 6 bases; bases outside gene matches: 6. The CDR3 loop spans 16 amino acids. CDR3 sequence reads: CASSLGPSGRGNEQFF. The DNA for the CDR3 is TGTGCCAGCAGCTTAGGGCCCAGCGGGAGGGGCAATGAGCAGTTCTTC.

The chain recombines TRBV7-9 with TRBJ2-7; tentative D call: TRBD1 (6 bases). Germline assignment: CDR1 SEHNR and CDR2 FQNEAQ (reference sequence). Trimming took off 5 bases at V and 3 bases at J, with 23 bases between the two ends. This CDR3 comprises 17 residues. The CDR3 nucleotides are TGTGCCAGCAGCCCTAGCCGACCCCAGGGGACCCTCTACGAGCAGTACTTC. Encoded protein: CASSPSRPQGTLYEQYF.

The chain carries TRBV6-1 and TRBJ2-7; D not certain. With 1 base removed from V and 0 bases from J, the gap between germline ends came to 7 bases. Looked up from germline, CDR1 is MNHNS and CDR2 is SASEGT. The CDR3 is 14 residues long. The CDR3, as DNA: TGTGCCAGCAGTGAAGTTACTGGCTCCTACGAGCAGTACGTC. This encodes CASSEVTGSYEQYV.

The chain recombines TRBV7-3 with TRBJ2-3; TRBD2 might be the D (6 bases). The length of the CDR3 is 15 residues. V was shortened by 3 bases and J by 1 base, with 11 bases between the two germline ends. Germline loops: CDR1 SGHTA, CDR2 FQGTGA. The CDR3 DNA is TGTGCCAGCAGCTTTACTAGCTCACGCACAGATACGCAGTATTTT. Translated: CASSFTSSRTDTQYF. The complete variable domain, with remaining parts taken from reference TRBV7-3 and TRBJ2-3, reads GAGVSQTPSNKVTEKGKYVELRCDPISGHTALYWYRQSLGQGPEFLIYFQGTGAADDSGLPNDRFFAVRPEGSVSTLKIQRTERGDSAVYLCASSFTSSRTDTQYFGPGTRLTVL.

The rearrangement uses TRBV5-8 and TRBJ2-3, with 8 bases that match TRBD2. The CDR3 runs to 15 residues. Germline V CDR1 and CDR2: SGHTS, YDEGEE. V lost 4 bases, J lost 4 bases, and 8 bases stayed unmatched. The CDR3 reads CASSTGLAGADTQYF. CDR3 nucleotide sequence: TGTGCCAGCAGCACCGGACTAGCAGGGGCAGATACGCAGTATTTT.

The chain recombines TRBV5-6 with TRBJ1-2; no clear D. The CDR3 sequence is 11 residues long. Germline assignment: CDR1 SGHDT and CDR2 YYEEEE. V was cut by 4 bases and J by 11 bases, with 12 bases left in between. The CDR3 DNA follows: TGTGCCAGCAGCACCCCGACTGGGTACACCTTC. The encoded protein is CASSTPTGYTF.

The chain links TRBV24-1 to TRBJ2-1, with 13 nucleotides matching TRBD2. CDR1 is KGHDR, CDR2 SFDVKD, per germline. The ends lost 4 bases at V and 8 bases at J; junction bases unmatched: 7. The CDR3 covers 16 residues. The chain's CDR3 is CATSDPGLAGWDEQFF. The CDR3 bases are TGTGCCACCAGTGACCCGGGACTAGCGGGGTGGGATGAGCAGTTCTTC.

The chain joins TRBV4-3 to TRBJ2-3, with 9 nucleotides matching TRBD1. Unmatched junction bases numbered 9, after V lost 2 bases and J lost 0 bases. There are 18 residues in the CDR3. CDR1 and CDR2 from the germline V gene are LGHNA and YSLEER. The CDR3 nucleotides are TGCGCCAGCAGCCAATGGGCGACCGGGACAGGGAGCACAGATACGCAGTATTTT. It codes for CASSQWATGTGSTDTQYF.

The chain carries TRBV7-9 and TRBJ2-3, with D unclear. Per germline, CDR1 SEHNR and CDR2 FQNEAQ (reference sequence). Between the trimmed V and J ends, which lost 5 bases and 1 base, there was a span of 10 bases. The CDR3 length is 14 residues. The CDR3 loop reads CASSPPAGTDTQYF. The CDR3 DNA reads TGTGCCAGCAGCCCCCCCGCGGGCACAGATACGCAGTATTTT.

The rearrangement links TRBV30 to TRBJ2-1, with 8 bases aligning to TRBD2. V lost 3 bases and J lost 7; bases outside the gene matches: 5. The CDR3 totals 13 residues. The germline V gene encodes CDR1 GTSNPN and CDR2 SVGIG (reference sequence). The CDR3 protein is CAWSGLALNEQFF. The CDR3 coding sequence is TGTGCCTGGAGCGGACTAGCCCTAAATGAGCAGTTCTTC.

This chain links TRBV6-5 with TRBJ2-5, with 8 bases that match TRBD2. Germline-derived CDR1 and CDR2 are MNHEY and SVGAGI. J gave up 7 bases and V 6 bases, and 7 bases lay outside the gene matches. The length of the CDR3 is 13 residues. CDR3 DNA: TGTGCCAGCAGGGGAGCGGGGGAGGGGACCCAGTACTTC. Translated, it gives CASRGAGEGTQYF.

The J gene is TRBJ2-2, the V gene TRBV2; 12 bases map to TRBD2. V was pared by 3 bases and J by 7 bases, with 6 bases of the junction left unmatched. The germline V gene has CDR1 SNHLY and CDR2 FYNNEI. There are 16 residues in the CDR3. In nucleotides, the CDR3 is TGTGCCAGCAGTGACCGACTAGCGGGAGTTTACGGGGAGCTGTTTTTT. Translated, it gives CASSDRLAGVYGELFF.

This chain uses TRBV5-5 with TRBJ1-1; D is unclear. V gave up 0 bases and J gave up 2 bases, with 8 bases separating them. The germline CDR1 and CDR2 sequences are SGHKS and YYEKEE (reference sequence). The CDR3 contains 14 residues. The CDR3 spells CASSLVRGNTEAFF. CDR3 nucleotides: TGTGCCAGCAGCTTGGTCCGGGGTAACACTGAAGCTTTCTTT.

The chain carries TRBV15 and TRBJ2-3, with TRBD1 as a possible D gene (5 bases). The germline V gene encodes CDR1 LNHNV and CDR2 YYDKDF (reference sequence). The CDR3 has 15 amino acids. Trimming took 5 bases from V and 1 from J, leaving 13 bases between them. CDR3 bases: TGTGCCACCAGCCCGACCTGGGGCGGCACAGATACGCAGTATTTT. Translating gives CATSPTWGGTDTQYF.

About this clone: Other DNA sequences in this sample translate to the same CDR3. Here the CDR3 reads CASSLRGMGTDTQYF. As DNA, the CDR3 is TGCGCCAGCAGCTTGAGGGGTATGGGGACAGATACGCAGTATTTT. The V and J genes are TRBV5-1 and TRBJ2-3, with D perhaps matching TRBD1 (5 bases). Germline values: CDR1 SGHRS, CDR2 YFSETQ. Deletions cut 1 base from V and 3 bases from J, with 12 bases between. The CDR3 sequence is 15 residues long.

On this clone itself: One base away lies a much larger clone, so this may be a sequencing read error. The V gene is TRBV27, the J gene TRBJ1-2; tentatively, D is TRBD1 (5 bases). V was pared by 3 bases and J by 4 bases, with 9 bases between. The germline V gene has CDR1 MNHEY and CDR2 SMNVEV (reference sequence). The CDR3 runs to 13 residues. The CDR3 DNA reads TGTGCCAGCAGTTTGGGGGGAGGCTATGGCTACACCTTC. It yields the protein CASSLGGGYGYTF.

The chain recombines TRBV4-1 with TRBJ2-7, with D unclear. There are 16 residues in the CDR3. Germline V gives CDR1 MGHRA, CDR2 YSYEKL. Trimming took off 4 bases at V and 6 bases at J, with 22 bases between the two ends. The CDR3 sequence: CASSPFAATPLSEQYF. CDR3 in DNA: TGCGCCAGCAGCCCGTTTGCGGCCACACCCCTCTCCGAGCAGTACTTC.

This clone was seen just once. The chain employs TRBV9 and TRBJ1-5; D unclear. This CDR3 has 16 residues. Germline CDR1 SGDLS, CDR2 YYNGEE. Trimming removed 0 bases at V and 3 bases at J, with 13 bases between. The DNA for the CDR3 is TGTGCCAGCAGCGTAGGGCCGGGAAGCCCCAATCAGCCCCAGCATTTT. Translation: CASSVGPGSPNQPQHF.

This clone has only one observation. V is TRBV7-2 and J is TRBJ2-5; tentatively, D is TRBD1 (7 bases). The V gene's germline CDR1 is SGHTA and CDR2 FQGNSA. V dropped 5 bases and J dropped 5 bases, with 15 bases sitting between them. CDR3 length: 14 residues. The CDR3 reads CASSLTSGGETQYF. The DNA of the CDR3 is TGTGCCAGCAGCCTTACGTCAGGGGGGGAGACCCAGTACTTC. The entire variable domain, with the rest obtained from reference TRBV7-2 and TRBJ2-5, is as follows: GAGVSQSPSNKVTEKGKDVELRCDPISGHTALYWYRQSLGQGLEFLIYFQGNSAPDKSGLPSDRFSAERTGGSVSTLTIQRTQQEDSAVYLCASSLTSGGETQYFGPGTRLLVL.